The clone carrying this TCR beta chain was recorded a few times. V was pared by 9 bases and J by 2 bases, with 14 bases between. Germline V gives CDR1 SGHNT, CDR2 YYREEE (reference sequence). The CDR3 has 13 residues. This entry comes from a study of cytomegalovirus exposure and HLA in healthy donors. PCR involved 60 Vbeta and 13 Jbeta primers. The assay was immunoSEQ multiplex PCR, and TCRdb's table has in-frame clones only and misses some. The sample holds about 120,000 clones, approximately 66% seen once. The chain is built from TRBV5-4 and TRBJ2-5; weak D call: TRBD2 (5 bases). The source of this sequence is a woman aged 35 to 49 in good health and CMV-seropositive. Sequences were obtained from PBMCs. The CDR3 nucleotides are TGTGCCACCCTGTTTCCGGGGCAAGAGACCCAGTACTTC. Its translation: CATLFPGQETQYF.